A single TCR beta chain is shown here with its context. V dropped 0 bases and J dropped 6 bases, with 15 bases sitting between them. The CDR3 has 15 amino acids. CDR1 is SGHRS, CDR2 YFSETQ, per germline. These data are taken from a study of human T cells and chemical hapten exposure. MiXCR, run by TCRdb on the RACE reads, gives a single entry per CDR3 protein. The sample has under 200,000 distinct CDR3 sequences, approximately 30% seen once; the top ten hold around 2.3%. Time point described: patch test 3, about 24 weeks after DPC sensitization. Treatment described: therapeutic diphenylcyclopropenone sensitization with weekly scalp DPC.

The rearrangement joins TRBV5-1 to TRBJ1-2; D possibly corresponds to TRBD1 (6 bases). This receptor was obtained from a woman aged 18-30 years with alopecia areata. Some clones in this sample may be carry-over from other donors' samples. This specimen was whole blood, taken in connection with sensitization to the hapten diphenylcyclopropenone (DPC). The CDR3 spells CASSLEPGAQNGYTF. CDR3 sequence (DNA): TGCGCCAGCAGCTTGGAACCAGGGGCGCAGAATGGCTACACCTTC.